This T cell receptor (beta chain) derives from a study of T-cell reconstitution after alpha-beta-depleted transplantation in children. Overall study results and limits: In some patients, recipient T cells and intrathymic progenitors surviving conditioning explained high day-60 diversity. Reported findings indicate that, about two months after transplant, alpha-beta T cells came from several hundred expanded clones, which were derived from non-depleted graft cells. Hyperexpanded clones declined; after one year, newly produced T cells mostly supplied diversity.

CDR3 length: 15 amino acids. Germline V gene lookup returns CDR1 SGDLS and CDR2 YYNGEE. Trimming pared 0 bases from V and 3 bases from J, leaving 13 bases between. During its preparation, the TCRbeta library received unique molecular identifiers. Each CDR3 protein is one row after TCRdb ran MiXCR on the PCR reads. The data contain 100,000 to 130,000 distinct CDR3 sequences, about 6.4% of them singletons. This clonotype was recorded a few times. Its specificity is not known. Sequencing used PBMCs, mostly from graft donor cells, obtained 360 days after TCRalphabeta/CD19-depleted stem cell transplant. The clonotype originates from a male patient under 10 years old who had a stem cell transplant for acute lymphoblastic leukemia, so the T cells may come from the graft donor. The rearrangement links TRBV9 to TRBJ2-7; D unclear. DNA for the CDR3: TGTGCCAGCAGCGTAGGGGTACTCCCTGGCTACGAGCAGTACTTC. It translates to CASSVGVLPGYEQYF.